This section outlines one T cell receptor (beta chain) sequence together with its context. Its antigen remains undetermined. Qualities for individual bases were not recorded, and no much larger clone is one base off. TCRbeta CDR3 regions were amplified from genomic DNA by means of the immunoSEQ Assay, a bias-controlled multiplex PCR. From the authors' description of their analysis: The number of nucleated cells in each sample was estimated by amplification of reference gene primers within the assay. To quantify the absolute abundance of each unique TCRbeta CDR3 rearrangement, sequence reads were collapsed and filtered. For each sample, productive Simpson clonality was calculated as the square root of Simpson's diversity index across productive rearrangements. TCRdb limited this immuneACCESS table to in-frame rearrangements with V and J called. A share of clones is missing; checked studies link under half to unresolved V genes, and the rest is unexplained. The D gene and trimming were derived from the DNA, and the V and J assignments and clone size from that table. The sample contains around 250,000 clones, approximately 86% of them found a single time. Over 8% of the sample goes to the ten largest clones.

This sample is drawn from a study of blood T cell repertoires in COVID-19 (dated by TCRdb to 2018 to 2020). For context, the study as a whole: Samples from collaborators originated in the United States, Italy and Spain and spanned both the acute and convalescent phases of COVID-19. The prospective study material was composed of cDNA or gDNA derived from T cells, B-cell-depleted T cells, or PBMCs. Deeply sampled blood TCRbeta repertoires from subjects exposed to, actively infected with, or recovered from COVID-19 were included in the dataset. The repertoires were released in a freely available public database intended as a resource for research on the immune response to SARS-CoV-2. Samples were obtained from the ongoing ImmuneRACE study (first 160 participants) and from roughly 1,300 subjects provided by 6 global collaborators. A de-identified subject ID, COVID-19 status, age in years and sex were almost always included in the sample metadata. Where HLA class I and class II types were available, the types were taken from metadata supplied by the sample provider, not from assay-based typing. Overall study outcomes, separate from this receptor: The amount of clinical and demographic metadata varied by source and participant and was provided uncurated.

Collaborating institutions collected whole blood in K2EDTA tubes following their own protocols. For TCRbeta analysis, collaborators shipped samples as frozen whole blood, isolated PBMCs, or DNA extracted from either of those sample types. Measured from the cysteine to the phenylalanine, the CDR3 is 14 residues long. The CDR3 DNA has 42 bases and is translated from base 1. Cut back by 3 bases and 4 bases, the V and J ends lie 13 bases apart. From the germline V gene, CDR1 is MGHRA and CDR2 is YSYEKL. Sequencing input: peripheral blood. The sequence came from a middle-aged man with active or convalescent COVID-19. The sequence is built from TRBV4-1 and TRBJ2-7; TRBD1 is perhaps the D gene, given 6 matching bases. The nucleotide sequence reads TGCGCCAGCAGCCACAGGACAGACACATACGAGCAGTACTTC. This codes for CASSHRTDTYEQYF.